The present T cell receptor beta chain was sequenced within a study of blood T cell repertoires in COVID-19. Study overall: T cells, B-cell-depleted T cells, or PBMCs supplied cDNA or gDNA.

V shed 0 bases and J 6 bases; nucleotides not matched to a gene: 9. The CDR3 covers 17 residues. CDR1 is MNHEY, CDR2 SVGEGT, per germline. Per the study methods: Nucleated cell counts were estimated from reference gene primer amplification. Clones were read by immunoSEQ multiplex PCR, and TCRdb kept only the in-frame ones, dropping some. V, J and clone size reflect that table, while D and trimming were determined from the DNA. The table shows some 45,000 clones, with around 92% occurring only once. A single count supports this clone. Sequenced input: peripheral blood. The J gene is TRBJ2-5, the V gene TRBV6-2 or TRBV6-3, with 11 bases that match TRBD2. The sequence came from a human donor in a cohort sampled during active COVID-19. The CDR3 DNA reads as TGTGCCAGCAGTTACTCCCCTCTTAGCGGGGGGGGACAGACCCAGTACTTC. The encoded protein is CASSYSPLSGGGQTQYF.